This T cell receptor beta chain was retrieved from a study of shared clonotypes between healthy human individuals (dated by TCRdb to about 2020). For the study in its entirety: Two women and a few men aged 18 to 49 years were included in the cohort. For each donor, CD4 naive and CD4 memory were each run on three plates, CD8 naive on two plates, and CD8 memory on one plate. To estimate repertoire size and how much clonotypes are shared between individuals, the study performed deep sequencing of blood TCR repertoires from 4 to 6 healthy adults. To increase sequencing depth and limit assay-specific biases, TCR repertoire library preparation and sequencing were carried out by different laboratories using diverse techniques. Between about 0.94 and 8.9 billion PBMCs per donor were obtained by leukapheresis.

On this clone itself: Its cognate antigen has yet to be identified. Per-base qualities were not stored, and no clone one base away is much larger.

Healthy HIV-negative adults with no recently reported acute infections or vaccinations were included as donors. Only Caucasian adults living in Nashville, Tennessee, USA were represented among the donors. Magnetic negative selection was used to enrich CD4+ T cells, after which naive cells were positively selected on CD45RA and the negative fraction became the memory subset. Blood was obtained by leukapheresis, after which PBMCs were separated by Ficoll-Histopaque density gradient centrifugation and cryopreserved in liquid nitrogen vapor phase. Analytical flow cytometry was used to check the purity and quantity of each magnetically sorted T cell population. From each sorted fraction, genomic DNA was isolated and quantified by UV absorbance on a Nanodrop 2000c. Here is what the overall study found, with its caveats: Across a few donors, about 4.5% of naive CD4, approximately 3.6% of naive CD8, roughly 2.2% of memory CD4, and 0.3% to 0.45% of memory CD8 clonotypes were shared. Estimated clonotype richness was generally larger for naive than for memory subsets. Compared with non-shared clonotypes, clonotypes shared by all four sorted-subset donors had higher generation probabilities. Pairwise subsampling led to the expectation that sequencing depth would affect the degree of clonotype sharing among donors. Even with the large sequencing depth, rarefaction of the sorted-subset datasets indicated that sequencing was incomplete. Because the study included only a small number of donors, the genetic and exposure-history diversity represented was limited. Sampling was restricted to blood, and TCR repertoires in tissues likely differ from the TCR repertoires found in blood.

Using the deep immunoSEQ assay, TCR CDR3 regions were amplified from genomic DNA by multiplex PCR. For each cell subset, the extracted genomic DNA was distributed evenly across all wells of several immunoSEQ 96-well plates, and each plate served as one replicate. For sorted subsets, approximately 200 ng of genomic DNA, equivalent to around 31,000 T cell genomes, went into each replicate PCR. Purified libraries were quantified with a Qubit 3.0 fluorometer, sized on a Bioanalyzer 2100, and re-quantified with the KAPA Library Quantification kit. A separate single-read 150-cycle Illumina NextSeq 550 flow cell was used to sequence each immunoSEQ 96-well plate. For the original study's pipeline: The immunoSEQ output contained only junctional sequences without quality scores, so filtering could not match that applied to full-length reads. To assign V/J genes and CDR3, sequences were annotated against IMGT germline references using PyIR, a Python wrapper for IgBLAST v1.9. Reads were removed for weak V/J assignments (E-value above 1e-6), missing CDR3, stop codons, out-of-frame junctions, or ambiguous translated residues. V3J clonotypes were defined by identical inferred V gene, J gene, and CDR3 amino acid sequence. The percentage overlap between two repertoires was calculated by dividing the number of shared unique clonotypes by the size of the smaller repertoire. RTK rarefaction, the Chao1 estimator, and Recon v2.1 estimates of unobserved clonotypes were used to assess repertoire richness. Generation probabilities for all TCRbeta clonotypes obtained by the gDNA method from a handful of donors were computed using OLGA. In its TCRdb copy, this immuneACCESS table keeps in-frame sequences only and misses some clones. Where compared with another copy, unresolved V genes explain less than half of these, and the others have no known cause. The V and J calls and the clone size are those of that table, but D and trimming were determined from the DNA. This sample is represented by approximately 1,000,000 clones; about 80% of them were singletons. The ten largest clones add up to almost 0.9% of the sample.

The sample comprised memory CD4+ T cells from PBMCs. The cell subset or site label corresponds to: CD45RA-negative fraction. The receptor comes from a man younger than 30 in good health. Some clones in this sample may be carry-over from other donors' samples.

Read as DNA, the sequence is TGCAGCGTTGCCAGGCTAGCGGGAAACTCTAATGAGCAGTTCTTC. This encodes CSVARLAGNSNEQFF. This chain is built from TRBV29-1 and TRBJ2-1; TRBD2 matches 9 bases in the middle. CDR3 length: 15 amino acids, cysteine to phenylalanine. Only CDR3 DNA is held: 45 bases, read in frame from base 1. The junction shows trimming of 4 bases on V and 7 bases on J, and the gene matches do not reach 11 bases of it. The germline V gene supplies CDR1 SQVTM and CDR2 ANQGSEA.